These T cell receptor beta chains were read from a single sample in a study of blood T cell repertoires in COVID-19. Assay: immunoSEQ multiplex PCR; the TCRdb copy retains only in-frame clones and omits some. The repertoire holds about 120,000 clones, with around 77% as singletons. The sequenced sample was peripheral blood. These receptor sequences come from a human donor in a cohort sampled during active COVID-19. Each CDR3 is given with its conserved first and last residue. The order of the fields is clone size, D gene, J gene, V gene, CDR3 length, CDR3 protein, CDR3 DNA. The D gene is left open where the match is weak. Expanded clones are given a class, and other clones once, few, many or no size at all.

>-|TRBD1|TRBJ1-2|TRBV12-3/TRBV12-4|13
CASSPTGAGGYTF
TGTGCCAGCAGCCCGACAGGGGCGGGTGGCTACACCTTC
>-|-|TRBJ2-7|TRBV28|14
CASSLRDLTYEQYF
TGTGCCAGCAGTCTCAGGGACTTAACCTACGAGCAGTACTTC
>-|TRBD1|TRBJ2-7|TRBV4-1|14
CASSPGTGFYEQYF
TGCGCCAGCAGCCCGGGGACAGGGTTCTACGAGCAGTACTTC
>-|-|TRBJ2-7|TRBV7-9|13
CASSPGTSYEQYF
TGTGCCAGCAGCCCGGGGACATCCTACGAGCAGTACTTC
>-|TRBD1|TRBJ2-7|TRBV6-5|13
CASSGQGRREQYF
TGTGCCAGCTCGGGACAGGGAAGGAGGGAGCAGTACTTC
>few|-|TRBJ1-2|TRBV5-1|13
CASSYGQGDGYTF
TGCGCCAGCAGCTACGGCCAGGGCGATGGCTACACCTTC
>-|TRBD1|TRBJ1-2|TRBV4-1|16
CASSQDSDRAISGYTF
TGCGCCAGCAGCCAAGATTCGGACAGGGCTATTTCTGGCTACACCTTC
>-|-|TRBJ1-3|TRBV10-1|13
CASTADSGNTIYF
TGCGCCAGCACGGCGGACTCTGGAAACACCATATATTTT
>few|TRBD2|TRBJ2-7|TRBV5-5|15
CASSLDLAGAYEQYF
TGTGCCAGCAGCTTGGATTTGGCGGGAGCATACGAGCAGTACTTC
>-|-|TRBJ1-5|TRBV7-8|16
CASSLGVTALGQPQHF
TGTGCCAGCAGCTTAGGAGTGACAGCTTTAGGCCAGCCCCAGCATTTT
>once|TRBD1|TRBJ2-7|TRBV15|16
CATSRARDRSSYEQYF
TGTGCCACCAGCAGAGCCCGGGACAGGAGCTCCTACGAGCAGTACTTC
>-|-|TRBJ2-7|TRBV5-4|14
CASSLEARDYEQYF
TGTGCCAGCAGCTTAGAAGCTCGGGACTACGAGCAGTACTTC
>-|TRBD1|TRBJ2-7|TRBV5-6|19
CASSHTGTGMVIISYEQYF
TGTGCCAGCAGTCATACCGGGACAGGGATGGTAATCATCTCCTACGAGCAGTACTTC
>-|-|TRBJ2-2|TRBV7-6|16
CASSLARDTYTGELFF
TGTGCCAGCAGCTTAGCGCGCGACACCTACACCGGGGAGCTGTTTTTT
>-|TRBD1|TRBJ2-5|TRBV6-4|13
CASSRAGGETQYF
TGTGCCAGCAGTCGAGCAGGGGGAGAGACCCAGTACTTC
>few|-|TRBJ2-7|TRBV3-1/TRBV3-2|13
CASSRTNSYEQYF
TGTGCCAGCAGCCGAACTAACTCCTACGAGCAGTACTTC
>few|TRBD1|TRBJ1-1|TRBV3-1/TRBV3-2|13
CASSQMTGTEAFF
TGTGCCAGCAGCCAGATGACAGGGACTGAAGCTTTCTTT
>-|TRBD1|TRBJ1-2|TRBV7-9|15
CASSLVGGSVYGYTF
TGTGCCAGCAGCTTAGTAGGGGGCAGCGTCTATGGCTACACCTTC
>-|TRBD1|TRBJ1-5|TRBV30|17
CAWREGQGLPLGQPQHF
TGTGCCTGGAGGGAGGGACAGGGTTTGCCTTTGGGCCAGCCCCAGCATTTT
>once|TRBD1|TRBJ2-7|TRBV19|14
CASSRQGGPYEQYF
TGTGCCAGTAGTAGACAGGGGGGGCCCTACGAGCAGTACTTC
>-|-|TRBJ2-7|TRBV6-5|15
CASSYSVRGYYEQYF
TGTGCCAGCAGTTACTCGGTACGAGGTTACTACGAGCAGTACTTC
>-|TRBD1|TRBJ1-4|TRBV6-5|15
CASSYQGARGEKLFF
TGTGCCAGCAGTTACCAGGGGGCGCGTGGTGAAAAACTGTTTTTT
>-|TRBD1|TRBJ1-1|TRBV11-3|14
CASSSTGEGTEAFF
TGTGCCAGCAGCTCGACAGGGGAGGGAACTGAAGCTTTCTTT